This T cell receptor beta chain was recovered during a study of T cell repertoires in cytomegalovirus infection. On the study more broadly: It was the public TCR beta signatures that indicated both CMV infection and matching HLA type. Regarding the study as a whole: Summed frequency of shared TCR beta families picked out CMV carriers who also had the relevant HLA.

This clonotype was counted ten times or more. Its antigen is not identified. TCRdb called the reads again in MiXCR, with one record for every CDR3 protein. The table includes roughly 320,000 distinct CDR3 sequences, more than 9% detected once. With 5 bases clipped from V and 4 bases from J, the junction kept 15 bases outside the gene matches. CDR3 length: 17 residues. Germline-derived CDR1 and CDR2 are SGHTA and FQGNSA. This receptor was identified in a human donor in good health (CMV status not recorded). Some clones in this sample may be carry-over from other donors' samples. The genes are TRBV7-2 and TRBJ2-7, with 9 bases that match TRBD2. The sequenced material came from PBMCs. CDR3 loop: CASSPNSPRGGQYEQYF. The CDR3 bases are TGTGCCAGCAGCCCAAACAGCCCGCGGGGGGGCCAATACGAGCAGTACTTC. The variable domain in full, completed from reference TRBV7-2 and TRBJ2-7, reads GAGVSQSPSNKVTEKGKDVELRCDPISGHTALYWYRQSLGQGLEFLIYFQGNSAPDKSGLPSDRFSAERTGGSVSTLTIQRTQQEDSAVYLCASSPNSPRGGQYEQYFGPGTRLTVT.